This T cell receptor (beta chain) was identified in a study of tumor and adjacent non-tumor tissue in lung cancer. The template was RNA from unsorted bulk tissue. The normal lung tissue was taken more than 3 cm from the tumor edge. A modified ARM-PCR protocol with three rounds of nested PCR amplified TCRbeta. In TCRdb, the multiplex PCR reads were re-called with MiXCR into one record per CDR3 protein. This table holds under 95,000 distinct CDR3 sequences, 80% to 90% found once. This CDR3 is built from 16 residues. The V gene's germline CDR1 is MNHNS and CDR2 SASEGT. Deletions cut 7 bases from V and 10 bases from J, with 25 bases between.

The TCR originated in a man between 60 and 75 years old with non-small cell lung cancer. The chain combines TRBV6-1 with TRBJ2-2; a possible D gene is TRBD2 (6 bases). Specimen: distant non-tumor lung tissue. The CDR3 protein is CASNAGSSANSVELFF. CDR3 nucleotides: TGTGCCAGCAACGCCGGGAGTAGCGCTAACAGCGTGGAGCTGTTTTTT.